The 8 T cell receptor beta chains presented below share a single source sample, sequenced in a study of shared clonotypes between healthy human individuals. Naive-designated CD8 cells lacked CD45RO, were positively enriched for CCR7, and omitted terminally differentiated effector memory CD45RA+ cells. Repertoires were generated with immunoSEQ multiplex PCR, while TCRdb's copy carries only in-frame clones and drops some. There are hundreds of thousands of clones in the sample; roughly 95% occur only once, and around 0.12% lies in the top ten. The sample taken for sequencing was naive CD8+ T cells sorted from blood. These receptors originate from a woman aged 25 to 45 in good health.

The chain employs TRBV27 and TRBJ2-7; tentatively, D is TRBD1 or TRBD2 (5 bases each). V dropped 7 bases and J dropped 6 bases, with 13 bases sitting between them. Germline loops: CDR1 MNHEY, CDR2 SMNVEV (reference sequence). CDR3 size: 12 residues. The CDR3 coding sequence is TGTGCCAGCAAAACCGGGGCGGGCGAGCAGTACTTC. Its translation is CASKTGAGEQYF.

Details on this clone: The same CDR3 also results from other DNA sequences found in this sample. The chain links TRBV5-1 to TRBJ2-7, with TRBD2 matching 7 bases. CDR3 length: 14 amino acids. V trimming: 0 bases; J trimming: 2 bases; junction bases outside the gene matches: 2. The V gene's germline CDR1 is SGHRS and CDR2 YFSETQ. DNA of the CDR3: TGCGCCAGCAGCTTGGGGACTAGTGCCTACGAGCAGTACTTC. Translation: CASSLGTSAYEQYF.

CDR3 bases: TGTGCCAGCACCCTAGGGGGCAATGAGCAGTTCTTC. This codes for CASTLGGNEQFF. The chain is built from TRBV2 and TRBJ2-1; D might be TRBD1 (6 bases). Germline V gene data show CDR1 as SNHLY and CDR2 as FYNNEI. The CDR3 extends over 12 amino acids. With 7 bases removed from V and 6 bases from J, the gap between germline ends came to 10 bases.

CDR3 nucleotides: TGTGCCAGCACCCTTTCAGGGGGCAACACTGAAGCTTTCTTT. It is translated as CASTLSGGNTEAFF. V is TRBV9 and J is TRBJ1-1; TRBD1 matches 8 bases. CDR3 length: 14 amino acids. Unmatched junction bases numbered 6, after V lost 6 bases and J lost 2 bases. Germline lookup yields CDR1 SGDLS and CDR2 YYNGEE.

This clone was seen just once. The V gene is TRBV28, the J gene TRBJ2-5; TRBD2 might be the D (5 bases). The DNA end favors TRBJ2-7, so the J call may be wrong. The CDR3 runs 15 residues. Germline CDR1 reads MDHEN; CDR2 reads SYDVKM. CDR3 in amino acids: CASSSTRDPSYEQYF. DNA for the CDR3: TGTGCCAGCAGTTCTACCCGGGATCCCTCCTACGAGCAGTACTTC.

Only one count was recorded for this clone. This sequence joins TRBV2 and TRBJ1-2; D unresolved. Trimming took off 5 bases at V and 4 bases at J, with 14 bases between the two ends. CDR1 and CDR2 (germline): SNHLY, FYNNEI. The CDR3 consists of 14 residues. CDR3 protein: CASSSDTPPYGYTF. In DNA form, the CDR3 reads TGTGCCAGCAGTTCCGACACCCCTCCCTATGGCTACACCTTC. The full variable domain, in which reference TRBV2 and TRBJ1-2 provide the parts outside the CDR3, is EPEVTQTPSHQVTQMGQEVILRCVPISNHLYFYWYRQILGQKVEFLVSFYNNEISEKSEIFDDQFSVERPDGSNFTLKIRSTKLEDSAMYFCASSSDTPPYGYTFGSGTRLTVV.

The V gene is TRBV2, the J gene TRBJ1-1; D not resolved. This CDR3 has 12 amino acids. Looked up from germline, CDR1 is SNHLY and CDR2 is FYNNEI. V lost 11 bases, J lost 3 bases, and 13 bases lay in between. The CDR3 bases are TGTGCCCGCGCGGCGGCGGACACTGAAGCTTTCTTT. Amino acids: CARAAADTEAFF.

The CDR3 coding sequence is TGTGCCAGCAGCGTAGTAGAAGGGGGCTACACCTTC. This sequence encodes CASSVVEGGYTF. The rearrangement links TRBV9 to TRBJ1-2; D is unresolved. CDR1 and CDR2 (germline): SGDLS, YYNGEE. The germline V and J ends were trimmed by 0 bases and 8 bases, with 8 bases remaining between them. The length of the CDR3 is 12 residues.